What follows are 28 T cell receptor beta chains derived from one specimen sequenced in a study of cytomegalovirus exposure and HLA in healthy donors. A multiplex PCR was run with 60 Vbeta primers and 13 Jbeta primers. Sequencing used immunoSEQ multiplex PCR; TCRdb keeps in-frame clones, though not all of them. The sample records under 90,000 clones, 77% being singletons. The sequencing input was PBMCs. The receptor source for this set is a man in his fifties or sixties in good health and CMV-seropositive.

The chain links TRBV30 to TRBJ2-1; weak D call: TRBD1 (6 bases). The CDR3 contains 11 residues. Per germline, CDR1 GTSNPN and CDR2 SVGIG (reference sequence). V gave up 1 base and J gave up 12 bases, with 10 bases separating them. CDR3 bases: TGTGCCTGGAGTGGGGGACAAGGGCAGTTCTTC. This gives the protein CAWSGGQGQFF. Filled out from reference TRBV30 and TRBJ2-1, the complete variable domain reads SQTIHQWPATLVQPVGSPLSLECTVEGTSNPNLYWYRQAAGRGLQLLFYSVGIGQISSEVPQNLSASRPQDRQFILSSKKLLLSDSGFYLCAWSGGQGQFFGPGTRLTVL.

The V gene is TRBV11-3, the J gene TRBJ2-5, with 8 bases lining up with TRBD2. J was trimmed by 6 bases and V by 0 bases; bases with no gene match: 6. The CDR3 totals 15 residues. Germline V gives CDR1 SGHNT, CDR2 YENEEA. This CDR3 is CASSLDTGGEKTQYF. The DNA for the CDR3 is TGTGCCAGCAGCTTAGATACGGGAGGGGAGAAGACCCAGTACTTC.

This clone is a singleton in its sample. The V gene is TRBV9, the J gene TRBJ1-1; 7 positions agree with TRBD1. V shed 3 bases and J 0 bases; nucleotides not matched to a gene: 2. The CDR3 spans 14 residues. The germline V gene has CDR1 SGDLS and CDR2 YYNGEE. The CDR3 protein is CASSETGLNTEAFF. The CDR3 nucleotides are TGTGCCAGCAGCGAGACAGGGTTGAACACTGAAGCTTTCTTT.

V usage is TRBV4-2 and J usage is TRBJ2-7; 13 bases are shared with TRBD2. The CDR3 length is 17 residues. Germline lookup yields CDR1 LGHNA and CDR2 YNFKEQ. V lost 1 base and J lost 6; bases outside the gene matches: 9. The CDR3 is CASSQGFPGLAGAEQYF. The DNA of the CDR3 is TGTGCCAGCAGCCAAGGTTTTCCTGGACTAGCGGGGGCCGAGCAGTACTTC.

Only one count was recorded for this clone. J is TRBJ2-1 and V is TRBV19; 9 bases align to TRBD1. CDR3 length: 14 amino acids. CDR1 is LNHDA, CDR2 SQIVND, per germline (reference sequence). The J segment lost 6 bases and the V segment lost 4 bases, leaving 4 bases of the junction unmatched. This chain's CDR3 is CASSSWDRANEQFF. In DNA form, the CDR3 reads TGTGCCAGTAGTAGTTGGGACAGGGCCAATGAGCAGTTCTTC. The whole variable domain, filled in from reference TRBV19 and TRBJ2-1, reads DGGITQSPKYLFRKEGQNVTLSCEQNLNHDAMYWYRQDPGQGLRLIYYSQIVNDFQKGDIAEGYSVSREKKESFPLTVTSAQKNPTAFYLCASSSWDRANEQFFGPGTRLTVL.

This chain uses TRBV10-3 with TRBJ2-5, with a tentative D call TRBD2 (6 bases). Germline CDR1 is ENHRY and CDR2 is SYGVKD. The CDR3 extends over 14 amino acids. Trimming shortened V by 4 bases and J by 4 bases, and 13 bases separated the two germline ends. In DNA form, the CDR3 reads TGTGCCATCAGTGCAGACGGGAGAAGAGAGACCCAGTACTTC. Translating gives CAISADGRRETQYF.

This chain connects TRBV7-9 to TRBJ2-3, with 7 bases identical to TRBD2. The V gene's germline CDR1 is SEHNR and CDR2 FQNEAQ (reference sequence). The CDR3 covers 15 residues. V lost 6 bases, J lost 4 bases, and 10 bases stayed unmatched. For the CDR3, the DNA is TGTGCCAGCAGACGTGATGGGAGGGTATCAGATACGCAGTATTTT. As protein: CASRRDGRVSDTQYF.

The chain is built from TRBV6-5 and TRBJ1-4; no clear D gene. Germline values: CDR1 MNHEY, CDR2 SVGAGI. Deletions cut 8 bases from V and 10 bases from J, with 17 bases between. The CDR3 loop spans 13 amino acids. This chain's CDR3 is CASRDSNSGKLFF. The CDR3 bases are TGTGCCAGCCGTGACTCTAACTCAGGAAAACTGTTTTTT.

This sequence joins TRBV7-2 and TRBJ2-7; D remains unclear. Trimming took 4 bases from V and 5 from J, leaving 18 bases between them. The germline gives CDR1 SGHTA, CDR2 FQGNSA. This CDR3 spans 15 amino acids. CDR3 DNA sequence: TGTGCCAGCAGCTCAAGCACCCTTCAGGCTCACGAGCAGTACTTC. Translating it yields CASSSSTLQAHEQYF.

The CDR3 nucleotides read TGTGCCAGCAGCTTGGGGACAAAAACCGGGGAGCTGTTTTTT. Protein sequence: CASSLGTKTGELFF. V is TRBV11-2 and J is TRBJ2-2, with a weak D call TRBD1 (6 bases). Germline V gene lookup returns CDR1 SGHAT and CDR2 FQNNGV. This CDR3 has 14 amino acids. Between the trimmed V and J ends, which lost 3 bases and 5 bases, there was a span of 10 bases.

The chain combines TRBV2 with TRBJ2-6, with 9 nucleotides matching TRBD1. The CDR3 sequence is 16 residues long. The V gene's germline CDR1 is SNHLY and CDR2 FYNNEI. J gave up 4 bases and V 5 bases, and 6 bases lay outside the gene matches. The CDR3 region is CASSRTGVRGANVLTF. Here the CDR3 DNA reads TGTGCCAGCAGTAGGACAGGGGTAAGGGGGGCCAACGTCCTGACTTTC.

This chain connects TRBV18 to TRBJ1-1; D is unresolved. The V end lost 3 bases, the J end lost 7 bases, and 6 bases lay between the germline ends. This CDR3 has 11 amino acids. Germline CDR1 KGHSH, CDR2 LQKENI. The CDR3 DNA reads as TGTGCCAGCTCACCCCGAGATGAAGCTTTCTTT. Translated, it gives CASSPRDEAFF. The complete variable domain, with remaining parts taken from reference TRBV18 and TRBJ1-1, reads NAGVMQNPRHLVRRRGQEARLRCSPMKGHSHVYWYRQLPEEGLKFMVYLQKENIIDESGMPKERFSAEFPKEGPSILRIQQVVRGDSAAYFCASSPRDEAFFGQGTRLTVV.

CDR3 sequence (DNA): TGTGCTAGTGGTTTGTTCCCCGCGGGAGGGGGCTACGAGCAGTACTTC. It codes for CASGLFPAGGGYEQYF. The genes are TRBV12-5 and TRBJ2-7, with 9 bases matching TRBD2. Trimming removed 2 bases from V and 3 bases from J; junction bases left unmatched: 8. The CDR3 contains 16 residues. The germline V gene encodes CDR1 LGHNT and CDR2 FRNRAP. Full variable domain (outside the CDR3, taken from reference TRBV12-5 and TRBJ2-7): DARVTQTPRHKVTEMGQEVTMRCQPILGHNTVFWYRQTMMQGLELLAYFRNRAPLDDSGMPKDRFSAEMPDATLATLKIQPSEPRDSAVYFCASGLFPAGGGYEQYFGPGTRLTVT.

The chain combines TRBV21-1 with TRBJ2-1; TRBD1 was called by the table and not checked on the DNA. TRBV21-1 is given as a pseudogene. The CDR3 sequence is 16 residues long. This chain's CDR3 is CASSSKGQAHLDEQFF. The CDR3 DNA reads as TGTGCCAGCAGCTCCAAAGGACAGGCCCATCTGGATGAGCAGTTCTTC.

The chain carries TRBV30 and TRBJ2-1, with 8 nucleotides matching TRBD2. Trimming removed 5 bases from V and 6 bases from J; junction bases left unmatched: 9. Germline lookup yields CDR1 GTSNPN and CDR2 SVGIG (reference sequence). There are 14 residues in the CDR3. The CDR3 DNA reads TGTGCCTGGTGGACTAGCTCGAGGCCCAATGAGCAGTTCTTC. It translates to CAWWTSSRPNEQFF.

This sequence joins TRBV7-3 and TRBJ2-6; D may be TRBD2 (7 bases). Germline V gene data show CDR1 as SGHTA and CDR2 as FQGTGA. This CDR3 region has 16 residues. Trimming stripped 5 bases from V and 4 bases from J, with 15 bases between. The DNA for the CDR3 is TGTGCCAGCAGCGTGACCGCGGGGGCGGGGGCCAACGTCCTGACTTTC. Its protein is CASSVTAGAGANVLTF.

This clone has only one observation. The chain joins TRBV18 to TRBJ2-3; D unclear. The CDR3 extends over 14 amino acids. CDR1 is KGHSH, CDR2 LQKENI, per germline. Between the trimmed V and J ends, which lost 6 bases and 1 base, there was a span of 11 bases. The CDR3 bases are TGTGCCAGCTCTCTAGACTGGGGCACAGATACGCAGTATTTT. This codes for CASSLDWGTDTQYF.

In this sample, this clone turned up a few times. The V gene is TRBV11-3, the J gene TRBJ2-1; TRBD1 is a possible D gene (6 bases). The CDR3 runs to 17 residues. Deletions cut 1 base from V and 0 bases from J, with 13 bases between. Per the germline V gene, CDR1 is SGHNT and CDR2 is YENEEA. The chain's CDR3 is CASSLARGPSSYNEQFF. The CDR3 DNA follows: TGTGCCAGCAGCTTAGCCAGGGGCCCGAGCTCCTACAATGAGCAGTTCTTC.

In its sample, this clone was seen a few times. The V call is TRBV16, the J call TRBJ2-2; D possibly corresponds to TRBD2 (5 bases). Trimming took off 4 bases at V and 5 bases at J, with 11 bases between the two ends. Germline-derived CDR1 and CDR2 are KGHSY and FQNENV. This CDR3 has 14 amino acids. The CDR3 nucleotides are TGTGCCAGCAGCCGAAGGACGGGGACCGGGGAGCTGTTTTTT. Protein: CASSRRTGTGELFF.

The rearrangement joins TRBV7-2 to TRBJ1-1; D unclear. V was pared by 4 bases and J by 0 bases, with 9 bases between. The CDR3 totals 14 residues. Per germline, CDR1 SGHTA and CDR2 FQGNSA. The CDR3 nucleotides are TGTGCCAGCAGCTACGGAGAGTTGAACACTGAAGCTTTCTTT. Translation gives CASSYGELNTEAFF.

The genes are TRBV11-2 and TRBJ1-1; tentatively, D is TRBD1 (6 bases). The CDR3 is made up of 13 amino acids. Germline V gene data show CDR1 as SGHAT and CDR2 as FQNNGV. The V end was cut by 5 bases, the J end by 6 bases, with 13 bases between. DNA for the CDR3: TGTGCCAGCAGCCTTGGGGGGGCCCCTGAAGCTTTCTTT. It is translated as CASSLGGAPEAFF.

The CDR3: CASSLQGARETQYF. CDR3 nucleotides: TGCGCCAGCAGCCTACAGGGGGCGCGGGAGACCCAGTACTTC. V is TRBV10-2 and J is TRBJ2-5; TRBD1 matches at 9 bases. The V gene end was trimmed by 6 bases and the J gene end by 5 bases; junction bases not matched to a gene: 7. This CDR3 comprises 14 residues. Germline V gene sequence: CDR1 WSHSY, CDR2 SAAADI.

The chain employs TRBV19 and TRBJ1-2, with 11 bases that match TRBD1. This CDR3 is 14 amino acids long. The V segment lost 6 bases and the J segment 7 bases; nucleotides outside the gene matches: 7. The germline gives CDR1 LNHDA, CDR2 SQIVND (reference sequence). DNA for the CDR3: TGTGCCAGTAGAGAGGACAGGGGGCGCGTTGGCTACACCTTC. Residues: CASREDRGRVGYTF.

CDR3 residues: CASSQPTSARVYNEQFF. As DNA, the CDR3 is TGCGCCAGCAGCCAACCGACTAGCGCGAGGGTTTACAATGAGCAGTTCTTC. The chain carries TRBV4-1 and TRBJ2-1, with TRBD2 identical over 8 bases. The V gene's germline CDR1 is MGHRA and CDR2 YSYEKL. V shed 2 bases, J shed 4 bases, and the junction held 10 bases outside the gene matches. This CDR3 is built from 17 residues.

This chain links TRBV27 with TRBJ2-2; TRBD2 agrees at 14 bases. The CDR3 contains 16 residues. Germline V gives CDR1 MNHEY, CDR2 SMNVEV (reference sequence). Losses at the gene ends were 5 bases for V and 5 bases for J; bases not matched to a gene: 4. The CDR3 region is CASSQGLAGVTGELFF. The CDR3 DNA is TGTGCCAGCAGTCAGGGACTAGCGGGAGTAACCGGGGAGCTGTTTTTT.

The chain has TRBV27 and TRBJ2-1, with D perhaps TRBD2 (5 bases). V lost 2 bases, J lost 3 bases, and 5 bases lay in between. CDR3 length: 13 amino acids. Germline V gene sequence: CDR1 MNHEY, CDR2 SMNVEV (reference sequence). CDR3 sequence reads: CASSLGSYNEQFF. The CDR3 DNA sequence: TGTGCCAGCAGTTTAGGGAGCTACAATGAGCAGTTCTTC.

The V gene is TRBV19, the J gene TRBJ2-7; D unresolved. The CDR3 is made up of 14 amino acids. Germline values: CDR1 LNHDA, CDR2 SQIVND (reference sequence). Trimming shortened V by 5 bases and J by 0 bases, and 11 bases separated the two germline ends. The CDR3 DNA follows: TGTGCCAGTAGTGTGCAGGCAAACTCCTACGAGCAGTACTTC. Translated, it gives CASSVQANSYEQYF. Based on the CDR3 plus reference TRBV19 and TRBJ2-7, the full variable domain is DGGITQSPKYLFRKEGQNVTLSCEQNLNHDAMYWYRQDPGQGLRLIYYSQIVNDFQKGDIAEGYSVSREKKESFPLTVTSAQKNPTAFYLCASSVQANSYEQYFGPGTRLTVT.

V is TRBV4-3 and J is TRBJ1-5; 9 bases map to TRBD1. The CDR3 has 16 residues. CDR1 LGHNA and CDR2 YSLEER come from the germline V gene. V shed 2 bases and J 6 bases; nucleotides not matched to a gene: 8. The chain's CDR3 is CASSQYAGTGIQPQHF. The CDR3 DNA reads TGCGCCAGCAGCCAATACGCCGGGACAGGGATTCAGCCCCAGCATTTT.